This T cell receptor beta chain appears in the sequencing data of a study of blood T cell repertoires in COVID-19. Only in-frame clones appear in the TCRdb table, and some are missing; sequencing was by immunoSEQ multiplex PCR. The sample shows 300,000 to 400,000 clones, 88% of them seen only once. The CDR3 extends over 14 amino acids. V was cut by 4 bases and J by 4 bases, with 12 bases left in between. Germline loops: CDR1 SEHNR, CDR2 FQNEAQ (reference sequence). This TCR derives from a woman aged 30 to 39 with COVID-19, enrolled during active disease. What was sequenced was peripheral blood. V is TRBV7-9 and J is TRBJ2-3; D is unresolved. Here the CDR3 DNA reads TGTGCCAGCAGCTCCGTTTACGGAGCAGATACGCAGTATTTT. Protein product: CASSSVYGADTQYF.